The 2 T cell receptor beta chains below all came from one sample that was sequenced in a study of blood T cell repertoires in COVID-19. Assay used: immunoSEQ multiplex PCR; TCRdb lists only in-frame clones, some missing. The sample holds 95,000 to 150,000 clones; approximately 88% are singletons and the top ten take 6.5% to 9%. Sequencing used peripheral blood. The receptors were gathered from a man aged 50-59 years with acute or convalescent COVID-19.

The V and J genes are TRBV24-1 and TRBJ2-3; 11 bases fit TRBD2. This CDR3 has 15 amino acids. V trimming: 1 base; J trimming: 6 bases; junction bases outside the gene matches: 2. In germline, CDR1 is KGHDR, CDR2 SFDVKD. The CDR3 sequence: CATSDFPSGRDTQYF. The CDR3 nucleotides are TGTGCCACCAGTGATTTCCCTAGCGGGAGGGATACGCAGTATTTT.

CDR3 protein: CASSLVMRFPAGESDTQYF. CDR3 bases: TGTGCCAGCAGCTTAGTGATGCGGTTTCCAGCGGGAGAATCAGATACGCAGTATTTT. This sequence joins TRBV7-9 and TRBJ2-3; 8 nucleotides agree with TRBD2. This CDR3 is 19 amino acids long. The V gene end was trimmed by 1 base and the J gene end by 4 bases; junction bases not matched to a gene: 16. The germline CDR1 and CDR2 sequences are SEHNR and FQNEAQ (reference sequence).